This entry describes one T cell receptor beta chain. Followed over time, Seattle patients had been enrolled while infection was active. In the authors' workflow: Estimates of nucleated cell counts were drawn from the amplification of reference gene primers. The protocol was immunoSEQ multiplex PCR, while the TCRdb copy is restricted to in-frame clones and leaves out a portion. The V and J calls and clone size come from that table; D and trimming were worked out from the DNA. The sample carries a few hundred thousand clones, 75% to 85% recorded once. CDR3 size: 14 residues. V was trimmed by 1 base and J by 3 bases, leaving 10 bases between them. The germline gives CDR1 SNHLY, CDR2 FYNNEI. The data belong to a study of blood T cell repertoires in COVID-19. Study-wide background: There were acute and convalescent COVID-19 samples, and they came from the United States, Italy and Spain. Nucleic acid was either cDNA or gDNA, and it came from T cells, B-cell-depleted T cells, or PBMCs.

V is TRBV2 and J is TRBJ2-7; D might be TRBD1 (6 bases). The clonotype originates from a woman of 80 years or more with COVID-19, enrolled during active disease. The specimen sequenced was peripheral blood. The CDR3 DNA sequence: TGTGCCAGCAGTGAAGACAGGGATCTCTACGAGCAGTACTTC. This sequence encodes CASSEDRDLYEQYF.